These 15 T cell receptor beta chains originate from one sample sequenced in a study of T cells after yellow fever vaccination. Each CDR3 protein is one row after TCRdb ran MiXCR on the 5' RACE reads. The sample includes approximately 250,000 distinct CDR3 sequences, 3.6% seen only once; the top ten take under 20%. The sequenced sample was PBMCs, obtained 15 days after the yellow fever booster vaccination. All receptors derive from a man aged 18 to 30 who received the YFV17D yellow fever vaccine.

The table lists this clonotype with many counts. The V gene is TRBV20-1, the J gene TRBJ1-6; D ambiguous. This CDR3 contains 13 residues. Per the germline V gene, CDR1 is DFQATT and CDR2 is SNEGSKA (reference sequence). V gave up 4 bases and J gave up 7 bases, with 11 bases separating them. The CDR3 nucleotides read TGCAGTGCTATGCAGGATCGAAATTCACCCCTCCACTTT. Translation: CSAMQDRNSPLHF.

There are a few counts of this clonotype. This chain uses TRBV18 with TRBJ1-3; D possibly corresponds to TRBD1 (5 bases). The germline V and J ends were trimmed by 3 bases and 1 base, with 16 bases remaining between them. Germline V gene lookup returns CDR1 KGHSH and CDR2 LQKENI. This CDR3 spans 17 amino acids. The CDR3, as DNA: TGTGCCAGCTCACCCACCGGACATGAGGGGTCTGGAAACACCATATATTTT. Its translation is CASSPTGHEGSGNTIYF.

The V gene is TRBV19, the J gene TRBJ1-5; TRBD1 agrees at 7 bases. The trim removed 9 bases at V and 0 bases at J, leaving 14 bases unmatched. The CDR3 spans 17 residues. The germline V gene has CDR1 LNHDA and CDR2 SQIVND (reference sequence). Here the CDR3 reads CASKDRPDFYSNQPQHF. As DNA, the CDR3 is TGTGCCAGCAAGGACAGGCCGGACTTTTATAGCAATCAGCCCCAGCATTTT.

There are a few counts of this clonotype. The chain recombines TRBV19 with TRBJ1-1; TRBD1 matches 7 bases. The ends lost 7 bases at V and 5 bases at J; junction bases unmatched: 7. The CDR3 length is 13 residues. Germline CDR1 and CDR2: LNHDA and SQIVND (reference sequence). For the CDR3, the DNA is TGTGCCAGTACCGCAGGGGGAGGAACTGAAGCTTTCTTT. The encoded protein is CASTAGGGTEAFF.

Ten or more counts support this clonotype. V is TRBV9 and J is TRBJ2-2; D is perhaps TRBD1 or TRBD2 (5 bases each). V lost 7 bases and J 0 bases, leaving 13 bases between the germline ends. CDR3 length: 15 residues. Germline-derived CDR1 and CDR2 are SGDLS and YYNGEE. CDR3 residues: CASRGGPSNTGELFF. DNA for the CDR3: TGTGCCAGCCGGGGCGGGCCTTCGAACACCGGGGAGCTGTTTTTT.

Concerning this clonotype: One junction end disagrees with the germline gene, perhaps due to a read error. J is TRBJ2-1 and V is TRBV24-1; 7 bases map to TRBD1. Germline V gene data show CDR1 as KGHDR and CDR2 as SFDVKD. The CDR3 has 15 residues. This chain's CDR3 is CASSDLRTGDNEQFF. CDR3 DNA: TGTGCCTCCAGTGATCTCAGGACAGGAGACAATGAGCAGTTCTTC.

This clonotype was counted a few times. V gene TRBV13 combines with J gene TRBJ2-3, with 7 bases matching TRBD1. The germline V gene encodes CDR1 PRHDT and CDR2 FYEKMQ (reference sequence). V trimming: 9 bases; J trimming: 2 bases; junction bases outside the gene matches: 5. The CDR3 covers 13 residues. CDR3 residues: CASWTGNTDTQYF. For the CDR3, the DNA is TGTGCCAGTTGGACAGGAAACACAGATACGCAGTATTTT. The whole variable domain, filled in from reference TRBV13 and TRBJ2-3, reads AAGVIQSPRHLIKEKRETATLKCYPIPRHDTVYWYQQGPGQDPQFLISFYEKMQSDKGSIPDRFSAQQFSDYHSELNMSSLELGDSALYFCASWTGNTDTQYFGPGTRLTVL.

This clonotype was seen ten or more times. This CDR3 is CASSQWAVGNIQYF. CDR3 DNA: TGTGCCAGCAGCCAGTGGGCAGTCGGAAACATTCAGTACTTC. This sequence joins TRBV3-1 and TRBJ2-4, with D uncertain. The CDR3 totals 14 residues. CDR1 is LGHDT and CDR2 is YNNKEL in the germline V gene (reference sequence). V gave up 3 bases and J gave up 6 bases, with 12 bases separating them.

This clonotype showed up just a few times. The chain joins TRBV5-4 to TRBJ1-1; D is perhaps TRBD1 (5 bases). The CDR3 covers 14 residues. Germline values: CDR1 SGHNT, CDR2 YYREEE (reference sequence). V lost 7 bases, J lost 1 base, and 14 bases lay in between. The CDR3 DNA reads TGTGCCAGCGGGAGGGGAGGACAGAACACTGAAGCTTTCTTT. This encodes CASGRGGQNTEAFF.

This clonotype was seen ten or more times. The chain joins TRBV5-5 to TRBJ1-6; 7 bases map to TRBD1. The CDR3 runs 14 residues. Germline loops: CDR1 SGHKS, CDR2 YYEKEE (reference sequence). V was clipped by 3 bases and J by 8 bases; unmatched bases: 5. The CDR3 sequence is CASSSDRWDSPLHF. CDR3 coding DNA: TGTGCCAGCAGCTCGGACAGGTGGGATTCACCCCTCCACTTT.

This clonotype appeared many times. The gene calls are TRBV27 and TRBJ1-1, with D uncertain. The CDR3 loop spans 15 amino acids. Germline V gene data show CDR1 as MNHEY and CDR2 as SMNVEV (reference sequence). V was cut by 0 bases and J by 1 base, with 9 bases left in between. As DNA, the CDR3 is TGTGCCAGCAGTTTATCCAAATGGGGGAACACTGAAGCTTTCTTT. Protein: CASSLSKWGNTEAFF.

This clonotype was seen at least ten times. The rearrangement uses TRBV6-2 or TRBV6-3 and TRBJ2-5; possibly TRBD2 for D (7 bases). CDR3 length: 17 amino acids. Trimming stripped 5 bases from V and 1 base from J, with 20 bases between. Per germline, CDR1 MNHEY and CDR2 SVGEGT. CDR3 in amino acids: CASSRRGQFSIQETQYF. The CDR3 nucleotides read TGTGCCAGCAGTCGGCGGGGGCAGTTCAGTATCCAAGAGACCCAGTACTTC.

Many counts were recorded for this clonotype. The chain has TRBV20-1 and TRBJ2-2, with D perhaps TRBD2 (5 bases). Between the trimmed V and J ends, which lost 5 bases and 1 base, there was a span of 8 bases. Germline-derived CDR1 and CDR2 are DFQATT and SNEGSKA (reference sequence). CDR3 size: 13 residues. CDR3 region: CSAWTVNTGELFF. As DNA, the CDR3 is TGCAGTGCTTGGACTGTGAACACCGGGGAGCTGTTTTTT.

The chain couples TRBV20-1 to TRBJ2-7, with 10 bases identical to TRBD1. Germline loops: CDR1 DFQATT, CDR2 SNEGSKA (reference sequence). This CDR3 is 13 amino acids long. The trim removed 4 bases at V and 12 bases at J, leaving 12 bases unmatched. This CDR3 reads CSATGTGVSRGYV. DNA for the CDR3: TGCAGTGCTACCGGGACAGGGGTTAGCCGTGGGTACGTC.

In this sample, this clonotype turned up many times. The V call is TRBV7-9, the J call TRBJ2-6, with TRBD2 matching 14 bases. The ends lost 3 bases at V and 4 bases at J; junction bases unmatched: 14. CDR3 size: 21 residues. Looked up from germline, CDR1 is SEHNR and CDR2 is FQNEAQ (reference sequence). CDR3 coding DNA: TGTGCCAGCAGCTTGGGGACTAGCGGGGGTTCCTCTCTTTTCGGGGCCAACGTCCTGACTTTC. This codes for CASSLGTSGGSSLFGANVLTF.